This T cell receptor beta chain was captured by sequencing in a study of beta chain features in type 1 diabetes. The overall study: The study found patients and healthy donors alike in age, gender and cell yields.

The study reverse transcribed the entire isolated RNA, so it sequenced expressed TCRB transcripts. Each sample of naive, central memory or regulatory T cells had, on average, about 3.6 million reads. Sequenced by immunoSEQ multiplex PCR; TCRdb stores in-frame clones only, minus some. Of under 950,000 clones listed, roughly a sixth are singletons. This clone was seen a handful of times. The antigen is undetermined. Notes on the study in general: Naive, central memory and regulatory TCRB repertoires appeared more similar among patients than healthy donors.

The CDR3 is 17 residues long. The rearrangement joins TRBV21-1 to TRBJ1-3. TRBV21-1 is noted as a pseudogene. This clonotype was sampled from a woman aged 18-30 years in good health. Material for sequencing was naive CD4+ T cells from blood. The DNA for the CDR3 is TGTGCCAGCAGGAGGCGTTTAGCTACAACAGCACGAAACACCATATATTTT. It translates to CASRRRLATTARNTIYF.